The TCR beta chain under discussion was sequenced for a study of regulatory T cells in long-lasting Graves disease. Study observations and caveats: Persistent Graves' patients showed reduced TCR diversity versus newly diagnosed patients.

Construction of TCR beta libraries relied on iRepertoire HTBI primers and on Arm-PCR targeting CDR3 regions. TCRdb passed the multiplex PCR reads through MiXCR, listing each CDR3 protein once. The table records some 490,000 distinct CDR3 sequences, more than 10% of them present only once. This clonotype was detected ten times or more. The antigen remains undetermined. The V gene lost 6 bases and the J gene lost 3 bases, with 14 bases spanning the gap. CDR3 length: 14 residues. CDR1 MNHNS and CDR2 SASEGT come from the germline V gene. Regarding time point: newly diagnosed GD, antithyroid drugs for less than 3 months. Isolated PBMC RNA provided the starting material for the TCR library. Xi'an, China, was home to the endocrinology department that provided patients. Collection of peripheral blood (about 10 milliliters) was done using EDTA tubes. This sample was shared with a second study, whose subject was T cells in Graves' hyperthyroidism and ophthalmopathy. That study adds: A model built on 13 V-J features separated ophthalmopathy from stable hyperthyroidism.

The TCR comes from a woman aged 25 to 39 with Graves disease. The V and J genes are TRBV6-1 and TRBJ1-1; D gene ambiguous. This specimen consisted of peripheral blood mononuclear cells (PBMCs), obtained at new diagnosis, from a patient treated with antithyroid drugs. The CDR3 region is CASRRRVQDTEAFF. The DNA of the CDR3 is TGTGCCAGCAGGAGAAGGGTGCAGGACACTGAAGCTTTCTTT.